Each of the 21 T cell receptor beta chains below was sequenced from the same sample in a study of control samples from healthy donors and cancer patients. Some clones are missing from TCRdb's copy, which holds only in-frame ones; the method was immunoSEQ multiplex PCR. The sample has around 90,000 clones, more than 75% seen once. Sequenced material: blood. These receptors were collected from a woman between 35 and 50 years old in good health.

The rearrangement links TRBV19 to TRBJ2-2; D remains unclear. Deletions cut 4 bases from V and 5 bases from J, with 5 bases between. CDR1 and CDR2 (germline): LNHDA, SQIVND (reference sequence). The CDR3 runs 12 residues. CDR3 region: CASSRGTGELFF. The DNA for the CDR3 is TGTGCCAGTAGTAGAGGTACCGGGGAGCTGTTTTTT. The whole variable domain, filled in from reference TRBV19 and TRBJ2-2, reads DGGITQSPKYLFRKEGQNVTLSCEQNLNHDAMYWYRQDPGQGLRLIYYSQIVNDFQKGDIAEGYSVSREKKESFPLTVTSAQKNPTAFYLCASSRGTGELFFGEGSRLTVL.

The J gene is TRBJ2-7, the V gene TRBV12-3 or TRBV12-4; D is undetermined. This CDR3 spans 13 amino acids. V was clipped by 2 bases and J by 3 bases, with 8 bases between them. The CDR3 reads CASSLYQDYEQYF. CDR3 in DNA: TGTGCCAGCAGTTTATACCAAGACTACGAGCAGTACTTC.

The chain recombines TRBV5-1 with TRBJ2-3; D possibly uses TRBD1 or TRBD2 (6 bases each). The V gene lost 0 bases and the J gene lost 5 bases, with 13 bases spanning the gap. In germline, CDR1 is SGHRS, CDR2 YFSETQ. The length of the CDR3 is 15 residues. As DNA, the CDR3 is TGCGCCAGCAGCTTGGGTGGAGGGGGTGAAGATACGCAGTATTTT. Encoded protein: CASSLGGGGEDTQYF.

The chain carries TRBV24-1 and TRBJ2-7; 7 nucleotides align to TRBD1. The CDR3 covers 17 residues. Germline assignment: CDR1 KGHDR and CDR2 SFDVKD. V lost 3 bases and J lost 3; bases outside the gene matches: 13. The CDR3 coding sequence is TGTGCCACCAGTGATACTAACAGGGGAAATCCCCTCTACGAGCAGTACTTC. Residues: CATSDTNRGNPLYEQYF.

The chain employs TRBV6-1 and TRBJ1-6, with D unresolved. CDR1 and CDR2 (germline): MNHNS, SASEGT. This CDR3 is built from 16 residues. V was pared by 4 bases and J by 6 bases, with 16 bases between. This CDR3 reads CASSVTPLSPNSPLHF. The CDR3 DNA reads TGTGCCAGCAGTGTCACCCCCTTGAGCCCTAATTCACCCCTCCACTTT.

The CDR3 loop is CASSRVLQGDTEAFF. The CDR3 region has the DNA TGCGCCAGCAGCCGGGTGCTTCAGGGGGACACTGAAGCTTTCTTT. This sequence joins TRBV4-3 and TRBJ1-1, with 7 bases fitting TRBD1. Trimming removed 4 bases from V and 3 bases from J; junction bases left unmatched: 8. Germline values: CDR1 LGHNA, CDR2 YSLEER. The CDR3 length is 15 residues.

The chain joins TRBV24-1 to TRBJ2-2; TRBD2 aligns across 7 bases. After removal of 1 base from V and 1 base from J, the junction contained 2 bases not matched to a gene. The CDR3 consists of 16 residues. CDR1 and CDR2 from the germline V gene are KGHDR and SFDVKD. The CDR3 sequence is CATSDFGGGNTGELFF. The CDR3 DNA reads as TGTGCCACCAGTGATTTCGGCGGGGGGAACACCGGGGAGCTGTTTTTT.

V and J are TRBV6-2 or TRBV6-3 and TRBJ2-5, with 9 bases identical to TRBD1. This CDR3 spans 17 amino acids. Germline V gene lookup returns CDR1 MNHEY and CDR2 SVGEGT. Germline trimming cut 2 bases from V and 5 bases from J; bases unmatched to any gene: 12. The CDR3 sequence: CASSYPSGTGRRETQYF. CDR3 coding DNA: TGTGCCAGCAGTTACCCTTCCGGGACAGGGCGCCGGGAGACCCAGTACTTC.

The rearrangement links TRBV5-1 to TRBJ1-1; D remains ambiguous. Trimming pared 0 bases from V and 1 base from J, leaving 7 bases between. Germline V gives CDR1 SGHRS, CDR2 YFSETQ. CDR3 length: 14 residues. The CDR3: CASSLGAENTEAFF. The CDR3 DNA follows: TGCGCCAGCAGCTTGGGGGCCGAGAACACTGAAGCTTTCTTT.

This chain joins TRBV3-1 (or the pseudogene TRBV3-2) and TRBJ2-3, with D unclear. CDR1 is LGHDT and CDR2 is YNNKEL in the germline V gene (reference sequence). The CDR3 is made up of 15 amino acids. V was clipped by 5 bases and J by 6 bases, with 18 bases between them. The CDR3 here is CASSLRVSVADTQYF. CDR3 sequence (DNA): TGTGCCAGCAGCTTGAGAGTCTCAGTCGCGGATACGCAGTATTTT.

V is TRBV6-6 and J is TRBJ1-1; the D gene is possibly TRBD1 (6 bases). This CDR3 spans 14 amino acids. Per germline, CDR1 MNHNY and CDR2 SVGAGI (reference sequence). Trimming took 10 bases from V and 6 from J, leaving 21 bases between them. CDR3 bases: TGTGCCATCTCCCCGGTGGGGGGCAAGGCTGAAGCTTTCTTT. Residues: CAISPVGGKAEAFF.

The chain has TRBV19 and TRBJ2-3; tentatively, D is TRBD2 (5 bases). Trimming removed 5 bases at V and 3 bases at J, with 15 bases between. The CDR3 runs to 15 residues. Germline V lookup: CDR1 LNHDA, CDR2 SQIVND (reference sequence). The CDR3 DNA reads TGTGCCAGTAGTCCATCGTGGGGAGAGACAGATACGCAGTATTTT. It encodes CASSPSWGETDTQYF.

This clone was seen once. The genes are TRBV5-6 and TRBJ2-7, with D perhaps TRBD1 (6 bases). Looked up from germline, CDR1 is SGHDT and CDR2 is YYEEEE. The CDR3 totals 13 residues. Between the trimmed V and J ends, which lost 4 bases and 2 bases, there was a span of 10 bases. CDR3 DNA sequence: TGTGCCAGCAGCCCGACAGGCCCCTACGAGCAGTACTTC. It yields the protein CASSPTGPYEQYF.

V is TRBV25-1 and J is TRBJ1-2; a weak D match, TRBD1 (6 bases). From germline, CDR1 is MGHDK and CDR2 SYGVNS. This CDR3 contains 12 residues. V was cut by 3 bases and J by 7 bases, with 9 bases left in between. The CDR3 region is CASSEGAGGYTF. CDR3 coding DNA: TGTGCCAGCAGTGAGGGGGCAGGTGGCTACACCTTC.

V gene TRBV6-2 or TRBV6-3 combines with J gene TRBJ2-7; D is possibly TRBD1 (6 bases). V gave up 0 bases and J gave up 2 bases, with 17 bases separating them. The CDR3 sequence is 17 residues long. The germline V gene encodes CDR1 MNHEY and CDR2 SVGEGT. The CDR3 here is CASSYSQTGYPAYEQYF. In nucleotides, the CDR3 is TGTGCCAGCAGTTACTCCCAAACAGGGTATCCCGCCTACGAGCAGTACTTC.

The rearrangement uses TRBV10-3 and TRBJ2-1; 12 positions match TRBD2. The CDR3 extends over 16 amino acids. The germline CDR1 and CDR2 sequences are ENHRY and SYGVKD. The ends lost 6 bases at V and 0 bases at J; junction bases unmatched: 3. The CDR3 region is CAISASGGASYNEQFF. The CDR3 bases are TGTGCCATCAGCGCTAGCGGGGGGGCCTCCTACAATGAGCAGTTCTTC.

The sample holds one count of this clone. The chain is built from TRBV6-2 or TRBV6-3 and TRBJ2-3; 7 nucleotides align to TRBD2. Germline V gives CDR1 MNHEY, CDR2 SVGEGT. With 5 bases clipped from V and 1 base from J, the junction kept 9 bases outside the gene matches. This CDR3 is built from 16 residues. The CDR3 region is CASSAPGGGGTDTQYF. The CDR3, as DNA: TGTGCCAGCAGTGCCCCTGGGGGGGGAGGCACAGATACGCAGTATTTT.

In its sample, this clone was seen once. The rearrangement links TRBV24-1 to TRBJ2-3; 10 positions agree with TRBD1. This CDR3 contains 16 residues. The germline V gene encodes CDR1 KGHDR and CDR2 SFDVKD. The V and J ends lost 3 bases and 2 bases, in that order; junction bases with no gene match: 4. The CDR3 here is CATSDPRQGATDTQYF. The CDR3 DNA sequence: TGTGCCACCAGTGATCCGAGACAGGGGGCCACAGATACGCAGTATTTT.

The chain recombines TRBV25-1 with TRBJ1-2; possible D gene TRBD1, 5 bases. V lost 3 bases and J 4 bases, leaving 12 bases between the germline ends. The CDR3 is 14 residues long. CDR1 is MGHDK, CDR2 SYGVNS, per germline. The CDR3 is CASSDSRGGYGYTF. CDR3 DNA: TGTGCCAGCAGTGATAGTAGGGGCGGCTATGGCTACACCTTC.

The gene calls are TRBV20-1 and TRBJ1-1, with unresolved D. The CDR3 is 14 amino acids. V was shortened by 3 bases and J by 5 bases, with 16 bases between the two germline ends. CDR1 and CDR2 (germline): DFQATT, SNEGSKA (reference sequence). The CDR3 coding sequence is TGCAGTGCTAGTTTTCGGGTACAGAGTACTGAAGCTTTCTTT. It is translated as CSASFRVQSTEAFF.

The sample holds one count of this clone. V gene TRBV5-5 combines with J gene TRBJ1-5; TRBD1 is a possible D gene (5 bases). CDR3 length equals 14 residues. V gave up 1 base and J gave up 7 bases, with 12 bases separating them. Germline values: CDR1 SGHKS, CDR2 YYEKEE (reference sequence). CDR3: CASSLFGGGQPQHF. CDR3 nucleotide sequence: TGTGCCAGCAGCTTGTTTGGGGGAGGACAGCCCCAGCATTTT.